This is a list of T cell receptor beta chains from one sample in a study of cytomegalovirus exposure and HLA in healthy donors. The assay was immunoSEQ multiplex PCR, and TCRdb's table has in-frame clones only and misses some. The sample lists more than 140,000 clones; around 90% were seen once. Sequencing was carried out using PBMCs. These receptor sequences come from a woman aged 18 to 35 in good health and CMV-seropositive. CDR3s include the opening cysteine and the closing phenylalanine or tryptophan. A D gene is named only where the DNA matches it firmly. Only some rows state a clone size, as once, few, many or a class for expanded clones.

d_gene	j_gene	v_gene	abundance	CDR3aa	CDR3nt
-	TRBJ1-1	TRBV19	-	CASRSLVSNTEAFF	TGTGCCAGTAGGAGTTTGGTATCGAACACTGAAGCTTTCTTT
-	TRBJ2-7	TRBV11-3	-	CASSYTYEQYF	TGTGCCAGCAGCTATACCTACGAGCAGTACTTC
TRBD2	TRBJ2-3	TRBV9	-	CASSVGLAGGADTQYF	TGTGCCAGCAGCGTAGGTCTAGCGGGGGGGGCAGATACGCAGTATTTT
TRBD1	TRBJ2-2	TRBV7-2	-	CASSLGQGIAGELFF	TGTGCCAGCAGCCTAGGACAGGGGATAGCCGGGGAGCTGTTTTTT
TRBD1	TRBJ1-2	TRBV5-1	-	CASSGTGQVGYTF	TGCGCCAGCAGCGGGACAGGGCAAGTAGGCTACACCTTC
TRBD1	TRBJ1-5	TRBV6-1	-	CASSEVGGGWDQPQHF	TGTGCCAGCAGTGAGGTAGGGGGCGGTTGGGATCAGCCCCAGCATTTT
-	TRBJ1-1	TRBV9	-	CASSVDYRGNTEAFF	TGTGCCAGCAGCGTAGACTATAGGGGGAACACTGAAGCTTTCTTT
TRBD1	TRBJ2-6	TRBV28	-	CASTGQVSAGANVLTF	TGTGCCAGCACGGGACAGGTTTCGGCTGGGGCCAACGTCCTGACTTTC
-	TRBJ1-1	TRBV2	-	CASRLQVGNTEAFF	TGTGCCAGCAGGTTACAGGTTGGGAACACTGAAGCTTTCTTT
TRBD1	TRBJ2-7	TRBV5-5	-	CASSLPTGLTYEQYF	TGTGCCAGCAGCCTCCCGACAGGGTTGACCTACGAGCAGTACTTC
-	TRBJ2-7	TRBV28	-	CASSLQAGVYEQYF	TGTGCCAGCAGTTTACAGGCAGGGGTCTACGAGCAGTACTTC
TRBD2	TRBJ2-3	TRBV11-1	-	CASSLEPGLAGADTQYF	TGTGCCAGCAGCCTAGAGCCGGGACTAGCGGGAGCAGATACGCAGTATTTT
-	TRBJ2-1	TRBV7-2	-	CASSSQRVQFF	TGTGCCAGCAGCTCCCAAAGAGTACAGTTCTTC
TRBD2	TRBJ2-5	TRBV2	-	CASSEGGGETQYF	TGTGCCAGCAGTGAAGGGGGAGGGGAGACCCAGTACTTC
TRBD2	TRBJ2-1	TRBV6-5	-	CASSYLTAGGDEQFF	TGTGCCAGCAGTTACTTAACAGCGGGGGGAGATGAGCAGTTCTTC
TRBD2	TRBJ2-7	TRBV5-1	-	CASSSAGTTLAPTYEQYF	TGCGCCAGCAGCTCGGCCGGGACTACGCTTGCTCCCACCTACGAGCAGTACTTC
-	TRBJ2-7	TRBV13	-	CASSIHSSYEQYF	TGTGCCAGCAGCATCCACAGCTCCTACGAGCAGTACTTC
-	TRBJ2-2	TRBV2	-	CASNSYRDTGELFF	TGTGCCAGCAACTCTTACAGAGACACCGGGGAGCTGTTTTTT
TRBD2	TRBJ2-7	TRBV14	-	CASSRLADSFYEQYF	TGTGCCAGCAGCCGGCTAGCGGACTCCTTTTACGAGCAGTACTTC
TRBD1	TRBJ2-1	TRBV29-1	-	CSVEQDRGYNEQFF	TGCAGCGTTGAACAGGACAGGGGGTACAATGAGCAGTTCTTC
TRBD2	TRBJ2-7	TRBV9	-	CASSVTLAEGREQYF	TGTGCCAGCAGCGTCACACTAGCGGAGGGGCGGGAGCAGTACTTC
TRBD1	TRBJ1-3	TRBV5-6	-	CASSRQGVGNTIYF	TGTGCCAGCAGCCGACAGGGAGTTGGAAACACCATATATTTT
-	TRBJ2-1	TRBV7-6	once	CASSLGTSAYNEQFF	TGTGCCAGCAGCCTCGGAACAAGCGCCTACAATGAGCAGTTCTTC
-	TRBJ2-7	TRBV28	-	CASSLPSGARNYEQYF	TGTGCCAGCAGTCTCCCTAGTGGCGCGCGAAACTACGAGCAGTACTTC
TRBD1	TRBJ1-2	TRBV28	-	CASSSTGGRGGGYTF	TGTGCCAGCAGTTCGACAGGGGGCAGAGGTGGTGGCTACACCTTC
-	TRBJ2-7	TRBV6-5	-	CASSYGRVGEQYF	TGTGCCAGCAGTTACGGGCGCGTCGGCGAGCAGTACTTC
TRBD1	TRBJ2-5	TRBV9	-	CASSADRVRGTQYF	TGTGCCAGCAGCGCCGACAGGGTACGGGGGACCCAGTACTTC
TRBD1	TRBJ1-1	TRBV6-5	-	CASSRGQVNTEAFF	TGTGCCAGCAGCCGCGGACAGGTGAACACTGAAGCTTTCTTT
TRBD2	TRBJ2-1	TRBV4-2	-	CASSRDLTSGRAYYYNEQFF	TGTGCCAGCAGCCGAGACCTGACTAGCGGGAGGGCCTACTATTACAATGAGCAGTTCTTC
TRBD1	TRBJ1-5	TRBV7-9	-	CASSSRTGGRNQPQHF	TGTGCCAGCAGCTCGCGGACAGGGGGCCGAAATCAGCCCCAGCATTTT
TRBD2	TRBJ2-3	TRBV29-1	once	CSVALAGGGSTDTQYF	TGCAGCGTGGCACTAGCGGGAGGGGGGAGCACAGATACGCAGTATTTT
-	TRBJ1-1	TRBV30	-	CAWSEKGAEAFF	TGTGCCTGGAGTGAGAAGGGGGCTGAAGCTTTCTTT
-	TRBJ1-1	TRBV5-6	-	CASSTGDGSPNTEAFF	TGTGCCAGCAGCACGGGGGACGGATCCCCAAACACTGAAGCTTTCTTT
-	TRBJ2-7	TRBV30	-	CAWSVIEEQYF	TGTGCCTGGAGTGTGATTGAGGAGCAGTACTTC
-	TRBJ2-5	TRBV5-4	-	CASSLAQNQETQYF	TGTGCCAGCAGCTTGGCTCAGAACCAAGAGACCCAGTACTTC
-	TRBJ1-2	TRBV6-5	-	CASSYRRHHGYTF	TGTGCCAGCAGTTATAGGAGGCACCATGGCTACACCTTC
-	TRBJ2-6	TRBV15	-	CATSREGGPGANVLTF	TGTGCCACCAGCAGAGAGGGGGGGCCTGGGGCCAACGTCCTGACTTTC
-	TRBJ1-5	TRBV6-5	once	CASSYSWTGDQPQHF	TGTGCCAGCAGTTACTCATGGACGGGGGATCAGCCCCAGCATTTT
TRBD2	TRBJ2-7	TRBV7-9	-	CASSNARLADSYEQYF	TGTGCCAGCAGCAATGCAAGACTAGCGGACTCCTACGAGCAGTACTTC
TRBD2	TRBJ2-7	TRBV30	-	CAGAGAVEQYF	TGTGCCGGAGCGGGAGCGGTCGAGCAGTACTTC
-	TRBJ2-6	TRBV6-5	-	CASSYQQGTGANVLTF	TGTGCCAGCAGTTATCAACAGGGAACTGGGGCCAACGTCCTGACTTTC
-	TRBJ2-3	TRBV11-3	once	CASSLVVALSTDTQYF	TGTGCCAGCAGCTTAGTGGTAGCACTAAGCACAGATACGCAGTATTTT
-	TRBJ1-5	TRBV7-2	-	CASSPGGNQPQHF	TGTGCCAGCAGCCCCGGGGGCAATCAGCCCCAGCATTTT
TRBD1	TRBJ1-2	TRBV5-6	-	CASSLVRDRNSNYGYTF	TGTGCCAGCAGCTTGGTCCGGGACAGAAACTCTAACTATGGCTACACCTTC
-	TRBJ1-2	TRBV5-1	-	CASSLEQFSLGYTF	TGCGCCAGCAGCTTGGAACAGTTTTCTCTTGGCTACACCTTC
-	TRBJ2-7	TRBV29-1	-	CSVEGTGSSVYEQYF	TGCAGCGTTGAGGGCACCGGGAGTTCGGTCTACGAGCAGTACTTC